This TCR beta chain was sequenced during a study of identical twins. Overall study findings and caveats: Beta out-of-frame sequences showed weaker excess twin sharing.

A word on this clonotype: The antigen remains undetermined.

TCRdb ran MiXCR on the 5' RACE reads and lists one entry per CDR3 protein. The sample has about 660,000 distinct CDR3 sequences, around 8.3% seen once. Germline CDR1 reads SEHNR; CDR2 reads FQNEAQ (reference sequence). V was clipped by 2 bases and J by 2 bases, with 10 bases between them. The CDR3 has 15 residues. The same data also contributed to another study, on yellow fever vaccine responses in identical twins.

The genes are TRBV7-9 and TRBJ2-1; D call uncertain. The sample taken for sequencing was PBMCs. The sequence came from a woman aged 18-30 years in good health. In DNA form, the CDR3 reads TGTGCCAGCAGCTTATCACAGAAGCCCTACAATGAGCAGTTCTTC. As protein: CASSLSQKPYNEQFF.